This T cell receptor (beta chain) was identified during a study of cytomegalovirus exposure and HLA in healthy donors. Study-level findings and limits: An apparent linkage of common viral pathogens to several of the most significant clusters emerged in a later analysis. A previous analysis found most TCR beta V segments productive roughly 87% or roughly 30% of the time. Researchers left out some V segments, among them TRBV6-2 and TRBV6-3, as indistinguishable.

Trimming stripped 5 bases from V and 3 bases from J, with 14 bases between. The CDR3 totals 14 residues. Germline CDR1 is LNHDA and CDR2 is SQIVND (reference sequence). 13 Jbeta primers and 60 Vbeta primers were used for the PCR. Assay: immunoSEQ multiplex PCR; the TCRdb copy retains only in-frame clones and omits some. In the table there are roughly 81,000 clones, 79% of which are singletons. Concerning this clone: Antigen: not known.

This clonotype originated in a man younger than 40 in good health and CMV-seronegative. Material: PBMCs. This sequence joins TRBV19 and TRBJ2-7; D is ambiguous. CDR3 coding DNA: TGTGCCAGTAGTCCCGGGTATGTGAGCTACGAGCAGTACTTC. This gives the protein CASSPGYVSYEQYF.